The T cell receptor beta chain under discussion was sequenced for a study of blood T cell repertoires in COVID-19 (dated by TCRdb to 2020 to 2021). In the study overall: Samples from collaborators originated in the United States, Italy and Spain and spanned both the acute and convalescent phases of COVID-19. The repertoires were released in a freely available public database meant as a resource for research on the immune response to SARS-CoV-2. Where HLA class I and class II types were available, the types were taken from metadata supplied by the sample provider, not from assay-based typing. The dataset comprised deeply sampled blood TCRbeta repertoires from subjects exposed to, actively infected with, or recovered from COVID-19. A de-identified subject ID, COVID-19 status, age in years and sex were almost always included in the sample metadata. The prospective study material was composed of cDNA or gDNA derived from T cells, B-cell-depleted T cells, or PBMCs. The samples were drawn from the first 160 participants of the ongoing ImmuneRACE study and from over 950 subjects provided by 6 global collaborators.

Another Seattle source contributed samples from volunteer blood donors who had recovered from COVID-19. The collaborating institutions used their own protocols to collect whole blood in K2EDTA tubes. For TCRbeta analysis, collaborator samples were shipped as frozen whole blood, as isolated PBMCs, or as DNA extracted from either sample type. In the case of this clone: Its cognate antigen has yet to be identified. One end of the junction fails to match germline, which may point to a read error.

As encoded in the germline V gene, CDR1 is MNHEY while CDR2 is SVGAGI. The CDR3 holds 14 amino acids from the cysteine to the phenylalanine. CDR3 DNA only is kept here, 42 bases in frame from base 1. Here is what the overall study found, with its caveats: The amount of clinical and demographic metadata varied by source and participant and was provided uncurated.

The immunoSEQ Assay, a bias-controlled multiplex PCR, was used to amplify TCRbeta CDR3 regions from genomic DNA. Turning to the authors' computational methods: Nucleated cell counts per sample were estimated from amplification of reference gene primers within the assay. Sequence reads were collapsed and filtered to measure the absolute abundance of every unique TCRbeta CDR3 rearrangement. Productive Simpson clonality was computed per sample as the square root of Simpson's diversity index over productive rearrangements. TCRdb re-hosts the immuneACCESS table, in-frame sequences only. Its copies lack some clones; in the studies checked, an unresolved V gene accounts for under half of them, and the cause for the rest is not known. V, J and clone size reflect that table, while D and trimming were determined from the DNA. This sample gives 300,000 to 350,000 clones in total; approximately 90% of them show up just once. The ten top clones hold under 3.5% of the sample.

The source is a young woman who had recovered from COVID-19. The material sequenced was peripheral blood. The receptor chain draws on TRBV6-5 and TRBJ1-6, with the identity of the D gene unclear. CDR3 sequence: CASSDSSGDSPLHF. The DNA reads TGTGCCAGCAGTGACTCATCTGGAGATTCACCCCTCCACTTT.